This is a list of T cell receptor beta chains from one sample in a study of T-cell reconstitution after alpha-beta-depleted transplantation in children. TCRdb recomputed calls from the PCR reads with MiXCR, one row per CDR3 protein. The sample contains some 87,000 distinct CDR3 sequences, about 16% of which appear only once. The specimen comprised PBMCs, mostly from graft donor cells, sampled 180 days after TCRalphabeta/CD19-depleted stem cell transplant. The source is a male patient aged 2 to 9 who had a stem cell transplant for acute lymphoblastic leukemia, so the T cells may come from the graft donor. Each CDR3 is given with its conserved first and last residue. Each record gives: J gene, D gene, V gene, clone size, CDR3 length, CDR3 DNA, CDR3 protein. A D gene is named only where the DNA matches it firmly. A row's size may be missing; if present it is once, few, many or a size class.

TRBJ1-1,.,TRBV15,.,14,TGTGCCACCAGCAGAGTTTATGGGGGGACTGAAGCTTTCTTT,CATSRVYGGTEAFF
TRBJ1-1,.,TRBV7-9,few,15,TGTGCCAGCAGCGGCGACAGGAGCCAGGGGACTGAAGCTTTCTTT,CASSGDRSQGTEAFF
TRBJ2-7,.,TRBV2,.,12,TGTGCCAGCGTCGGGACCAACCGGGGGCAGTACTTC,CASVGTNRGQYF
TRBJ2-5,TRBD2,TRBV12-3/TRBV12-4,many,15,TGTGCCAGCAGTCCTAGCGGGGGGGGTCAAGAGACCCAGTACTTC,CASSPSGGGQETQYF
TRBJ2-6,.,TRBV27,few,11,TGTGCCACCAGGAGGGCCAACGTCCTGACTTTC,CATRRANVLTF
TRBJ2-6,.,TRBV3-1,few,13,TGTGCCGCAACAGTCTCTGGGGCCAACGTCCTGACTTTC,CAATVSGANVLTF
TRBJ2-5,.,TRBV5-1,few,15,TGCGCCAGCAGCTTGGGGAAGGGAATTCAGGAGACCCAGTACTTC,CASSLGKGIQETQYF
TRBJ2-7,.,TRBV7-2,.,14,TGTGCCAGCAGCTTAGAGGCCCTCTACTACGAGCAGTACTTC,CASSLEALYYEQYF
TRBJ1-6,.,TRBV30,.,14,TGTGCCTGGAGTGCGGGGTCCGTTAATTCACCCCTCCACTTT,CAWSAGSVNSPLHF
TRBJ2-7,.,TRBV20-1,.,14,TGCAGCGCTAAAGGGAGAACGTGGGTCTACGAGCAGTACTTC,CSAKGRTWVYEQYF
TRBJ2-1,TRBD1,TRBV6-6,few,13,TGTGCCAGCAGTCCTACCACAGGGGCAAAGCAGTTCTTC,CASSPTTGAKQFF
TRBJ1-1,.,TRBV2,few,14,TGTGCCAGCAGTACGGACGGGGGGAACACTGAAGCTTTCTTT,CASSTDGGNTEAFF
TRBJ2-2,.,TRBV20-1,.,13,TGCAGTGCTAAGGGCCCGATCACCGGGGAGCTGTTTTTT,CSAKGPITGELFF
TRBJ2-1,.,TRBV29-1,.,12,TGCAGCGGGGGGACGGTAAACAATGAGCAGTTCTTC,CSGGTVNNEQFF
TRBJ2-7,TRBD1,TRBV7-2,few,15,TGTGCCAGCAGCTCACCGGACAGGAAGCCTTACGAGCAGTACTTC,CASSSPDRKPYEQYF
TRBJ2-7,.,TRBV12-3/TRBV12-4,few,17,TGTGCCAGCAGTCCTCCTCCGCGACAGCGTGCCTCCCGCGAGCAGTACTTC,CASSPPPRQRASREQYF
TRBJ2-1,.,TRBV5-1,.,12,TGCGCCAGCAGCCGTCGGTGGTATGAGCAGTTCTTC,CASSRRWYEQFF
TRBJ2-1,TRBD1,TRBV27,few,15,TGTGCCAGCAGTCCCGGGACAGGGGGCTACAATGAGCAGTTCTTC,CASSPGTGGYNEQFF
TRBJ2-7,.,TRBV5-1,.,14,TGCGCCAGCAGCTTGGCCCCCGATTCCTACGAGCAGTACTTC,CASSLAPDSYEQYF
TRBJ2-1,.,TRBV7-9,.,13,TGTGCCAGCAGCTTAGGACAGTACAATGAGCAGTTCTTC,CASSLGQYNEQFF
TRBJ1-2,TRBD1,TRBV27,many,13,TGTGCCAGCAGTGACAGGGGGATTTATGGCTACACCTTC,CASSDRGIYGYTF
TRBJ2-7,.,TRBV29-1,large,11,TGCAGCGTTGAGGCAGGGAACGAGCAGTACTTC,CSVEAGNEQYF
TRBJ2-6,.,TRBV12-3/TRBV12-4,few,14,TGTGCCAGCACCCGGGTATCTGGGGCCAACGTCCTGACTTTC,CASTRVSGANVLTF
TRBJ2-5,.,TRBV7-2,.,14,TGTGCCAGCAGCTTCCAGGGGGAGGTAGAGACCCAGTACTTC,CASSFQGEVETQYF
TRBJ2-1,TRBD1,TRBV7-2,few,15,TGTGCCAGCAGCTTGACCGGGACAGGGTTCTATGAGCAGTTCTTC,CASSLTGTGFYEQFF
TRBJ2-7,.,TRBV29-1,few,12,TGCAGCGTTTCCAACGGCGTCCACGAGCAGTACTTC,CSVSNGVHEQYF
TRBJ2-7,.,TRBV2,.,18,TGTGCCAGCAGTGAAGCGGGATTGTTGTGGGCTACCCGCGGCGAGCAGTACTTC,CASSEAGLLWATRGEQYF
TRBJ1-2,.,TRBV12-3/TRBV12-4,few,15,TGTGCCAGCAGTTACAGGGCCGAAGCTAACTATGGCTACACCTTC,CASSYRAEANYGYTF
TRBJ2-5,.,TRBV6-5,.,17,TGTGCCAGCAGTTACTCGATTTCGAGCAGGGCGGGGAAGACCCAGTACTTC,CASSYSISSRAGKTQYF